The 11 T cell receptor beta chains given below trace back to one sample, sequenced in a study of cytomegalovirus exposure and HLA in healthy donors. In the PCR, 60 Vbeta and 13 Jbeta primers were used. Clones were sequenced by immunoSEQ multiplex PCR, and TCRdb holds only the in-frame ones, with some missing. The data hold around 200,000 clones, with roughly 80% observed a single time. Input material: PBMCs. The receptors stem from a woman aged 18-29 years in good health and CMV-seronegative.

This CDR3 reads CASSLTDRGNEKLFF. The CDR3 bases are TGCGCCAGCAGCTTGACGGACAGGGGGAACGAAAAACTGTTTTTT. The V and J genes are TRBV5-1 and TRBJ1-4, with 10 positions matching TRBD1. The germline CDR1 and CDR2 sequences are SGHRS and YFSETQ. With 1 base clipped from V and 8 bases from J, the junction kept 5 bases outside the gene matches. The CDR3 totals 15 residues.

The chain combines TRBV6-5 with TRBJ2-4, with TRBD1 identical over 7 bases. The ends lost 7 bases at V and 1 base at J; junction bases unmatched: 4. The CDR3 has 14 amino acids. The germline V gene encodes CDR1 MNHEY and CDR2 SVGAGI. This chain's CDR3 is CASTRQGAKNIQYF. The CDR3 coding sequence is TGTGCCAGCACGCGACAGGGTGCCAAAAACATTCAGTACTTC.

This chain connects TRBV5-1 to TRBJ1-2; 9 positions match TRBD1. The CDR3 runs to 15 residues. Germline loops: CDR1 SGHRS, CDR2 YFSETQ. V trimming: 4 bases; J trimming: 4 bases; junction bases outside the gene matches: 8. The CDR3 bases are TGCGCCAGCAGCCCCCAGGACAGGGGCCCCTATGGCTACACCTTC. Translation: CASSPQDRGPYGYTF.

The V and J genes are TRBV2 and TRBJ1-3; D not certain. V lost 7 bases to trimming and J lost 1 base, with 11 bases between them. Germline CDR1 and CDR2: SNHLY and FYNNEI. This CDR3 has 14 residues. The CDR3 nucleotides read TGTGCCAGCACTTACAGAGAATCTGGAAACACCATATATTTT. This translates into CASTYRESGNTIYF.

The chain has TRBV11-2 and TRBJ2-3; possible D gene TRBD1, 6 bases. The CDR3 has 17 residues. V was clipped by 5 bases and J by 0 bases, with 18 bases between them. Germline CDR1 is SGHAT and CDR2 is FQNNGV. CDR3 region: CASSPVQGLASTDTQYF. The CDR3 DNA sequence: TGTGCCAGCAGCCCCGTACAGGGCCTCGCTAGCACAGATACGCAGTATTTT.

The chain couples TRBV7-3 to TRBJ1-6; D is uncertain. Trimming took off 2 bases at V and 9 bases at J, with 17 bases between the two ends. Germline CDR1 SGHTA, CDR2 FQGTGA. There are 16 residues in the CDR3. The CDR3 bases are TGTGCCAGCAGCTTACTAGGTGGCGGGAAGGGTTCACCCCTCCACTTT. Its protein product is CASSLLGGGKGSPLHF.

V is TRBV2 and J is TRBJ1-6; 8 nucleotides align to TRBD1. The CDR3 contains 16 residues. CDR1 and CDR2 (germline): SNHLY, FYNNEI. Trimming at V came to 8 bases and at J to 4 bases, leaving 10 bases not matched to a gene. CDR3 loop: CASSGTGPRYNSPLHF. The CDR3 DNA is TGTGCCAGCTCCGGGACAGGACCACGGTATAATTCACCCCTCCACTTT. Complete variable domain (other parts from reference TRBV2 and TRBJ1-6): EPEVTQTPSHQVTQMGQEVILRCVPISNHLYFYWYRQILGQKVEFLVSFYNNEISEKSEIFDDQFSVERPDGSNFTLKIRSTKLEDSAMYFCASSGTGPRYNSPLHFGNGTRLTVT.

The DNA of the CDR3 is TGTGCCACCAGCAGAGACTCCGGGACAGGGTCTAATCAGCCCCAGCATTTT. Protein sequence: CATSRDSGTGSNQPQHF. The V gene is TRBV15, the J gene TRBJ1-5; TRBD1 matches at 9 bases. This CDR3 has 17 residues. Germline CDR1 and CDR2: LNHNV and YYDKDF (reference sequence). With V trimmed by 0 bases and J by 4 bases, 7 bases remained unmatched.

The chain couples TRBV7-9 to TRBJ2-2, with 10 bases that match TRBD1. The V gene's germline CDR1 is SEHNR and CDR2 FQNEAQ (reference sequence). V was clipped by 3 bases and J by 3 bases; unmatched bases: 7. CDR3 size: 17 residues. The CDR3 loop reads CASSLKTGGFHTGELFF. The CDR3 nucleotides are TGTGCCAGCAGCTTGAAGACAGGGGGCTTTCACACCGGGGAGCTGTTTTTT.

The chain links TRBV5-6 to TRBJ2-4, with 8 bases aligning to TRBD2. This CDR3 comprises 17 residues. J lost 1 base, V lost 0 bases, and 6 bases had no gene match. Looked up from germline, CDR1 is SGHDT and CDR2 is YYEEEE. As DNA, the CDR3 is TGTGCCAGCAGCTTGGTATCCGGGAGGGGGGCCAAAAACATTCAGTACTTC. Its translation: CASSLVSGRGAKNIQYF.

The rearrangement links TRBV6-1 to TRBJ1-2, with D perhaps matching TRBD1 (6 bases). The germline CDR1 and CDR2 sequences are MNHNS and SASEGT. CDR3 length equals 14 residues. Trimming took off 1 base at V and 7 bases at J, with 13 bases between the two ends. The CDR3 here is CASSEVEGVGGYTF. The CDR3, as DNA: TGTGCCAGCAGTGAAGTCGAGGGGGTGGGTGGCTACACCTTC.